Sequencing of this T cell receptor (beta chain) was carried out in a study of Ad26.COV2.S vaccination and SARS-CoV-2 variants. Treatment reported: around 19 received Ad26.COV2.S at low or high dose, single or two shots; 5 received placebo; per-sample allocation not given. Day 63 after the first vaccine or placebo injection was the time point for sampling. Sequencing used immunoSEQ multiplex PCR; TCRdb keeps in-frame clones, though not all of them. The top ten clones hold about 8% of a sample with about 380,000 clones, approximately 83% of them seen once. Germline V gene data show CDR1 as MNHEY and CDR2 as SVGAGI. The CDR3 spans 14 residues. Between the trimmed V and J ends, which lost 6 bases and 7 bases, there was a span of 19 bases.

The rearrangement links TRBV6-5 to TRBJ2-7; D possibly corresponds to TRBD2 (5 bases). Sequencing used peripheral blood, obtained in a trial of Ad26.COV2.S vaccine versus placebo. The clonotype originates from a person aged 18-65 years who received the Ad26.COV2.S COVID-19 vaccine or a placebo. The CDR3 DNA reads as TGTGCCAGCAGCCCCGGGGAGCCCACTAGAGAGCAGTACTTC. As protein: CASSPGEPTREQYF.